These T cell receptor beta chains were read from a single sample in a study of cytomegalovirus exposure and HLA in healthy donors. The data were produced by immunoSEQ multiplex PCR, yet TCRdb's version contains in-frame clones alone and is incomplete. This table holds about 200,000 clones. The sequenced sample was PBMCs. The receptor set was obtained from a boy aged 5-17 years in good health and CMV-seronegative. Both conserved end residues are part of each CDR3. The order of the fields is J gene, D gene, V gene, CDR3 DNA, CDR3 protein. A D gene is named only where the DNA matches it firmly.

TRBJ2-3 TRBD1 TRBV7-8 TGTGCCAGCAGCATCACCCGACAGGGGGGCACAGATACGCAGTATTTT CASSITRQGGTDTQYF
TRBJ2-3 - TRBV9 TGTGCCAGCAGCGTAGCGGTGGGAGTCACAGATACGCAGTATTTT CASSVAVGVTDTQYF
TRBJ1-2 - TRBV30 TGTGCCTGGAGTCATGGAGCAGGGTCGGCAGCGGGAGGCTACACCTTC CAWSHGAGSAAGGYTF
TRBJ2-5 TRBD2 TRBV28 TGTGCCAGCAGTGTTAGGCGGGGGGGGTACCAAGAGACCCAGTACTTC CASSVRRGGYQETQYF
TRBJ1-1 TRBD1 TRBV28 TGTGCCAGCAGTTTACATTCCAGGGGGGCTGAAGCTTTCTTT CASSLHSRGAEAFF
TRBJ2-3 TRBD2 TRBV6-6 TGTGCCAGCATTCGGGGGGGCCGGGATACGCAGTATTTT CASIRGGRDTQYF
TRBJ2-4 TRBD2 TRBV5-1 TGCGCCAGCAGCTTGAGATTAGCGGGGTCGGAGGAAAACATTCAGTACTTC CASSLRLAGSEENIQYF
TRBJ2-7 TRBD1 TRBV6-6 TGTGCCAGCAGTTACTCAACAGGGGGCGTCTACGAGCAGTACTTC CASSYSTGGVYEQYF
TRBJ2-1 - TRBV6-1 TGTGCCAGCGGAGTTGACAGTTACAATGAGCAGTTCTTC CASGVDSYNEQFF
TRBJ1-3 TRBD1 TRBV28 TGTGCCAGCAGCCCCACGACAGGGACTGGAAACACCATATATTTT CASSPTTGTGNTIYF
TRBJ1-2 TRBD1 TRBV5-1 TGCGCCAGCAGCGGGGACAGGGAACTGGATGGCTACACCTTC CASSGDRELDGYTF
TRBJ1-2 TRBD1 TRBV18 TGTGCCAGCTCACCGGGACAGGCTTATGGCTACACCTTC CASSPGQAYGYTF
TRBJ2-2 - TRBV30 TGTGCCTGGAGTTCGGGCAGGGCGTCCGGGGAGCTGTTTTTT CAWSSGRASGELFF
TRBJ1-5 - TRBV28 TGTGCCAGCAGTTTACTCGAGGTGGGGCTGAGCAATCAGCCCCAGCATTTT CASSLLEVGLSNQPQHF
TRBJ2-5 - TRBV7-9 TGTGCCAGCAGCTTAGCGGGGGGGCATTTTGAGACCCAGTACTTC CASSLAGGHFETQYF
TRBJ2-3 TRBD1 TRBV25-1 TGTGCCAGCAGAGAACAGGGGACAGATACGCAGTATTTT CASREQGTDTQYF
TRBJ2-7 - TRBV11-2 TGTGCCAGCAGCCAAATCGGGACCTACGAGCAGTACTTC CASSQIGTYEQYF
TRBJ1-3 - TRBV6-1 TGTGCCAGCAGTACAGGGATCTCTGGAAACACCATATATTTT CASSTGISGNTIYF
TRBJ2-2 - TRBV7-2 TGTGCCAGCAGCTTAGTCGGACTACCCTACACCGGGGAGCTGTTTTTT CASSLVGLPYTGELFF
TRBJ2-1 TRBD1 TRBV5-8 TGTGCCAGCAGCTTGGGACAGGGAATTTATGAGCAGTTCTTC CASSLGQGIYEQFF
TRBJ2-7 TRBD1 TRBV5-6 TGTACCAGCAGCCCCGGTGCAGGGGGCAGGTACGAGCAGTACTTC CTSSPGAGGRYEQYF
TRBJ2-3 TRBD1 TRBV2 TGTGCCAGCAGTGGGGGACAGGGGGCTAATACGCAGTATTTT CASSGGQGANTQYF
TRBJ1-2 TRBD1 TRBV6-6 TGTGCCAGCAGCCCGGGTTCAGACGGGACAGCCTATGGCTACACCTTC CASSPGSDGTAYGYTF
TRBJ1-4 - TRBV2 TGTGCCAGCAGTACCCCTACAGAGGGCAATGAAAAACTGTTTTTT CASSTPTEGNEKLFF
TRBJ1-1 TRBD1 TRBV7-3 TGTGCCAGCAGCCGGGACAGTGAAAGCACTGAAGCTTTCTTT CASSRDSESTEAFF
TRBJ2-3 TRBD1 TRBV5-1 TGCGCCAGCAGCTTGGACGGACAGGGTCCTTCCCCGCAGTATTTT CASSLDGQGPSPQYF
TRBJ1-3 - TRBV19 TGTGCCAGTAGTACCCAAGATAGCTCTGGAAACACCATATATTTT CASSTQDSSGNTIYF
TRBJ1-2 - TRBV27 TGTGCCAGCAGTAATACAGGAACCTATGGCTACACCTTC CASSNTGTYGYTF
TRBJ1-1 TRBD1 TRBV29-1 TGCAGCGTCAGAACGGGAAACAGGGGTTGGGGCACTGAAGCTTTCTTT CSVRTGNRGWGTEAFF
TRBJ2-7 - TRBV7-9 TGTGCCAGCGGGGTAGGGGGTTACGAGCAGTACTTC CASGVGGYEQYF
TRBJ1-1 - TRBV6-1 TGTGCCAGCAGTTCTGGGGGGTCGTACACTGAAGCTTTCTTT CASSSGGSYTEAFF
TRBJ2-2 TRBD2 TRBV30 TGTGCCTGGAGGAGGGTGGGGGGGGACACCGGGGAGCTGTTTTTT CAWRRVGGDTGELFF
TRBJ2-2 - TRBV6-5 TGTGCCAGCGGGCAAGGAGGGTTAGCGACCGGGGAGCTGTTTTTT CASGQGGLATGELFF
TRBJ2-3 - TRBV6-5 TGTGCCAGCAGTTATGGGCAGTTGACGGGCACAGATACGCAGTATTTT CASSYGQLTGTDTQYF
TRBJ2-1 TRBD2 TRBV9 TGTGCCAGCAGCCCCGGGACTAGCGGGGATAGATATGAGCAGTTCTTC CASSPGTSGDRYEQFF
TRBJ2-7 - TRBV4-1 TGCGCCAGCAGCCAAGATAGCACCTACGAGCAGTACTTC CASSQDSTYEQYF
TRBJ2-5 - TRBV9 TGTGCCAGCAGTCAGTCGGGAAAAGAGACCCAGTACTTC CASSQSGKETQYF
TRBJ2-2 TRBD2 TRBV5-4 TGTGCCAGCAGCCGACTAGCGGACACCGGGGAGCTGTTTTTT CASSRLADTGELFF
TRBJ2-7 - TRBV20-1 TGCAGTTTGGCAGGGGTGGACGAGCAGTACTTC CSLAGVDEQYF
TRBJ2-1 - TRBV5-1 TGCGCCAGCAGCGACGGGAAGTACAATGAGCAGTTCTTC CASSDGKYNEQFF
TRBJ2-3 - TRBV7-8 TGTGCCAGCAGCTTAGGCGTCTTACGGGGCACAGATACGCAGTATTTT CASSLGVLRGTDTQYF
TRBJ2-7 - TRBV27 TGTGCCAGCAGCCCGTTTGGGACATCCAACGAGCAGTACTTC CASSPFGTSNEQYF
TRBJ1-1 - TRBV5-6 TGTGCCAGCAGCTCGAGAAGACGGGATCAAGCTTTCTTT CASSSRRRDQAFF
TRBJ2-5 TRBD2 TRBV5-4 TGTGCCAGCAGACAAACTAGCGGGGGGGCGCGGGTAGAGACCCAGTACTTC CASRQTSGGARVETQYF
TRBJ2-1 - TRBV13 TGTGCCAGCAGCTTAGGGCCCTCGAGCTCCTACAATGAGCAGTTCTTC CASSLGPSSSYNEQFF
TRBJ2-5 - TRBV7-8 TGTGCCAGCAGACTCGGCAGGGGCCAAGAGACCCAGTACTTC CASRLGRGQETQYF
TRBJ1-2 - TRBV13 TGTGCCAGCAGCCCCCGGGGGTTCTATGGCTACACCTTC CASSPRGFYGYTF
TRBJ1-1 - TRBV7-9 TGTGCCAGCAGCCGAGCCCCCTCCGTCTCAGAAGCTTTCTTT CASSRAPSVSEAFF
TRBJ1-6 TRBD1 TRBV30 TGTGCCTGGAGGTCCGGGACAGGGGTTTCACCCCTCCACTTT CAWRSGTGVSPLHF
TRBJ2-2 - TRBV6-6 TGTGCCAGCAGTTACTCGGCTAGGATAGACGGGGAGCTGTTTTTT CASSYSARIDGELFF
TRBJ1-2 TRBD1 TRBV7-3 TGTGCCAGCAGCTCTACAGGGGACTATGGCTACACCTTC CASSSTGDYGYTF
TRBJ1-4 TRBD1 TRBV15 TGTGCCACCAGCAGAGTCCGGACAGGGGGGGATGAAAAACTGTTTTTT CATSRVRTGGDEKLFF
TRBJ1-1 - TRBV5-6 TGTGCCAGCGGCCAAACGGGAGGCGGCACTGAAGCTTTCTTT CASGQTGGGTEAFF
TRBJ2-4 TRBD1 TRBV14 TGTGCCAGCAGCCAAACAGGGGGAAACATTCAGTACTTC CASSQTGGNIQYF
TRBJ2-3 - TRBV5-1 TGCGCCAGCTACAGCAGCAGGGCCGGCACAGATACGCAGTATTTT CASYSSRAGTDTQYF
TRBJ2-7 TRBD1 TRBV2 TGTGCCAGCATCCGACAGGGGTACGAGCAGTACTTC CASIRQGYEQYF
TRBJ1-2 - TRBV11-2 TGTGCCAGCAGCTCTCCTCGCGGAGCTAACTATGGCTACACCTTC CASSSPRGANYGYTF
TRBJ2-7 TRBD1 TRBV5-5 TGTGCCAGCAGCTTTCCGGGACAGGGGGAGCAGTACTTC CASSFPGQGEQYF